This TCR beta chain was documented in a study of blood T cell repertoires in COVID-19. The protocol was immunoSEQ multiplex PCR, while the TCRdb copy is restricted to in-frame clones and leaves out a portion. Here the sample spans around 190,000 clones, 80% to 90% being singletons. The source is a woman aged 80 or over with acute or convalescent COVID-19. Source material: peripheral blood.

This chain's CDR3 is CAISESEQREETQYF. The CDR3 DNA follows: TGTGCCATCAGCGAAAGCGAACAGAGGGAAGAGACCCAGTACTTC. V usage is TRBV10-3 and J usage is TRBJ2-5, with a possible D match to TRBD2 (5 bases). This CDR3 has 15 amino acids. V was clipped by 6 bases and J by 3 bases, with 17 bases between them. The germline gives CDR1 ENHRY, CDR2 SYGVKD.